This entry features one TCR beta chain sequence. Its antigen is unidentified. CDR3 length equals 12 residues. From germline, CDR1 is SQVTM and CDR2 ANQGSEA. Trimming removed 6 bases from V and 9 bases from J, with 14 bases in between. This entry comes from a study of T cell responses to AZD1222 COVID-19 vaccine. Study context: Pooled in the analysis were second doses at about 4 or about 12 weeks.

Assay: immunoSEQ multiplex PCR; the TCRdb copy retains only in-frame clones and omits some. The sample yields approximately 150,000 clones, around 88% seen once. Whole-study results and caveats: Nearly half of spike-specific TCRs reportedly target unmutated variant regions. Two AZD1222 administrations were followed by greater Spike-specific TCR breadth and depth. Donors were mostly white British, more females; clonal diversity possibly underestimated.

The rearrangement uses TRBV29-1 and TRBJ1-4; D is perhaps TRBD1 (5 bases). The specimen comprised peripheral blood, sampled on day 0 of AZD1222 vaccination. This sequence was found in an adult in good health. The CDR3 DNA reads TGCAGCGTCCAGGGTTCCGCAAAAAAACTGTTTTTT. Translated: CSVQGSAKKLFF.